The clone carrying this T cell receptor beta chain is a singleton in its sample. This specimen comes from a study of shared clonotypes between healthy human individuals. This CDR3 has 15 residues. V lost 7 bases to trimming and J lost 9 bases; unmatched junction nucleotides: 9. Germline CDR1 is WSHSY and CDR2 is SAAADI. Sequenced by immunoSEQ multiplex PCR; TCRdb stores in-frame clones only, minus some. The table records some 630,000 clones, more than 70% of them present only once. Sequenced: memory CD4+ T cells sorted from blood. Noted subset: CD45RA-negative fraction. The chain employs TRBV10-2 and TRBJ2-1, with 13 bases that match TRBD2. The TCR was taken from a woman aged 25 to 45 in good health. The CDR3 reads CASKPLAGGLTEQFF. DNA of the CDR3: TGCGCCAGCAAACCACTAGCGGGAGGGCTAACTGAGCAGTTCTTC.